These 24 T cell receptor beta chains were all obtained from the same sample, sequenced in a study of blood T cell repertoires in COVID-19. The protocol was immunoSEQ multiplex PCR, while the TCRdb copy is restricted to in-frame clones and leaves out a portion. Among about 81,000 clones, approximately 78% were seen once, and the ten largest hold about 6.9%. Sequencing was done on a sample of peripheral blood. All receptors come from a human donor in a cohort sampled during active COVID-19.

The DNA for the CDR3 is TGTGCCAGCAGATTGTCCGGGAGTAATGAAAAACTGTTTTTT. Its protein product is CASRLSGSNEKLFF. The chain links TRBV3-1 (or the pseudogene TRBV3-2) to TRBJ1-4; no clear D. Trimming took 6 bases from V and 4 from J, leaving 12 bases between them. The CDR3 totals 14 residues. The V gene's germline CDR1 is LGHDT and CDR2 YNNKEL (reference sequence).

The table lists this clone with a count of one. This chain connects TRBV19 to TRBJ2-5; D not certain. The V gene's germline CDR1 is LNHDA and CDR2 SQIVND (reference sequence). The CDR3 extends over 15 amino acids. V lost 3 bases and J 0 bases, leaving 11 bases between the germline ends. This CDR3 reads CASSMRLRYQETQYF. The DNA of the CDR3 is TGTGCCAGTAGTATGAGATTGCGGTACCAAGAGACCCAGTACTTC.

This clone was found a few times. V usage is TRBV5-1 and J usage is TRBJ2-7, with D perhaps TRBD2 (5 bases). Trimming cost V 2 bases and J 3 bases, with 12 bases left between them. The V gene's germline CDR1 is SGHRS and CDR2 YFSETQ. This CDR3 contains 14 residues. CDR3 DNA: TGCGCCAGCAGCTTTCGGGGTAGGGACTACGAGCAGTACTTC. Residues: CASSFRGRDYEQYF.

This rearrangement joins TRBV19 to TRBJ1-1, with D perhaps matching TRBD1 (5 bases). The CDR3 length is 13 residues. Germline lookup yields CDR1 LNHDA and CDR2 SQIVND (reference sequence). V was pared by 9 bases and J by 4 bases, with 15 bases between. CDR3 residues: CASRGGAVTEAFF. The CDR3, as DNA: TGTGCCAGCCGGGGCGGGGCTGTCACTGAAGCTTTCTTT.

V gene TRBV30 combines with J gene TRBJ2-1, with D uncertain. The CDR3 has 12 residues. CDR1 and CDR2 from the germline V gene are GTSNPN and SVGIG (reference sequence). V was cut by 0 bases and J by 8 bases, with 8 bases left in between. CDR3: CAWSVTRDEQFF. Written as DNA, the CDR3 is TGTGCCTGGAGTGTAACCCGGGATGAGCAGTTCTTC.

The sample holds one count of this clone. V and J are TRBV27 and TRBJ1-6; no definite D call. The CDR3 is made up of 13 amino acids. Germline CDR1 is MNHEY and CDR2 is SMNVEV (reference sequence). V shed 3 bases and J shed 7 bases, with 7 bases lying between them. The CDR3 reads CASSFKRNSPLHF. The DNA of the CDR3 is TGTGCCAGCAGTTTTAAGAGGAATTCACCCCTCCACTTT.

This clone was found once. The chain recombines TRBV20-1 with TRBJ2-7; D perhaps matches TRBD1 (5 bases). The CDR3 runs 14 residues. Germline V gene sequence: CDR1 DFQATT, CDR2 SNEGSKA (reference sequence). The ends were cut back, 3 bases at V and 5 bases at J, with 17 bases in the middle. For the CDR3, the DNA is TGCAGTGCTAGTAACGCACAGGTTGTACACGAGCAGTACTTC. Protein: CSASNAQVVHEQYF.

This clone was counted once. V usage is TRBV19 and J usage is TRBJ1-1; tentative D call: TRBD1 (6 bases). Per the germline V gene, CDR1 is LNHDA and CDR2 is SQIVND (reference sequence). This CDR3 is built from 17 residues. Trimming pared 3 bases from V and 0 bases from J, leaving 17 bases between. In nucleotides, the CDR3 is TGTGCCAGTAGTATCAGTCCCGGGACACGCATGAACACTGAAGCTTTCTTT. Protein sequence: CASSISPGTRMNTEAFF.

The gene calls are TRBV3-1 (or the pseudogene TRBV3-2) and TRBJ2-1; tentatively, D is TRBD2 (6 bases). V was pared by 5 bases and J by 5 bases, with 25 bases between. The CDR3 loop spans 18 amino acids. The germline V gene has CDR1 LGHDT and CDR2 YNNKEL (reference sequence). In nucleotides, the CDR3 is TGTGCCAGCAGCTTTACTAGCCCTATTTCCTTCGACAACAATGAGCAGTTCTTC. Its protein is CASSFTSPISFDNNEQFF.

Details on this clone: The junction departs from the called germline gene at one end, perhaps through a read error. The V gene is TRBV20-1, the J gene TRBJ1-6; D is unresolved. CDR1 and CDR2 (germline): DFQATT, SNEGSKA (reference sequence). There are 9 residues in the CDR3. This CDR3 is CSARELPLF. In DNA form, the CDR3 reads TGCAGTGCCCGGGAACTCCCGCTCTTT.

The chain joins TRBV5-1 to TRBJ1-1; possibly TRBD1 for D (5 bases). This CDR3 has 16 amino acids. V was cut by 5 bases and J by 4 bases, with 21 bases left in between. The germline V gene has CDR1 SGHRS and CDR2 YFSETQ. CDR3 sequence: CASSSGYQGLRTEAFF. The CDR3 region has the DNA TGCGCCAGCAGTTCTGGGTATCAGGGTTTGCGCACTGAAGCTTTCTTT.

This sequence joins TRBV21-1 and TRBJ1-3; TRBD1, the table's D call, was not compared with the DNA. TRBV21-1 represents a pseudogene. CDR3 size: 14 residues. CDR3 amino acids: CASISTGTRVTIYF. CDR3 nucleotides: TGTGCCAGCATTTCCACAGGAACCCGAGTCACCATATATTTT.

The sample holds one count of this clone. V gene TRBV9 combines with J gene TRBJ2-3; a weak D match, TRBD1 (6 bases). The CDR3 consists of 15 residues. V dropped 2 bases and J dropped 0 bases, with 10 bases sitting between them. Germline assignment: CDR1 SGDLS and CDR2 YYNGEE. The CDR3 DNA follows: TGTGCCAGCAGCGTTGGGACAACTAGCACAGATACGCAGTATTTT. This codes for CASSVGTTSTDTQYF.

The V and J genes are TRBV5-1 and TRBJ1-3; maybe TRBD1 (6 bases). This CDR3 is 15 amino acids long. CDR1 SGHRS and CDR2 YFSETQ come from the germline V gene. Trimming pared 4 bases from V and 2 bases from J, leaving 13 bases between. Written as DNA, the CDR3 is TGCGCCAGCAGCGAATGGGGGCAGGCTGGAAACACCATATATTTT. It codes for CASSEWGQAGNTIYF.

The sample holds one count of this clone. This chain joins TRBV5-1 and TRBJ2-7; TRBD1 might be the D (6 bases). CDR3 length equals 13 residues. Germline values: CDR1 SGHRS, CDR2 YFSETQ. Trimming removed 1 base at V and 6 bases at J, with 11 bases between. CDR3 amino acids: CASSLQQGIEQYF. The DNA of the CDR3 is TGCGCCAGCAGCTTGCAACAGGGAATCGAGCAGTACTTC.

This clone came up once. The V and J genes are TRBV30 and TRBJ2-2; D is perhaps TRBD2 (5 bases). The CDR3 extends over 14 amino acids. The V gene's germline CDR1 is GTSNPN and CDR2 SVGIG (reference sequence). Trimming stripped 3 bases from V and 7 bases from J, with 15 bases between. CDR3 nucleotide sequence: TGTGCCTGGAGGACGAGTGGTGAGGGCGGGGAGCTGTTTTTT. This codes for CAWRTSGEGGELFF.

The sample holds one count of this clone. For the CDR3, the DNA is TGTGCCAGCAGCTTAGTGCGGACCGGGGAGCTGTTTTTT. It encodes CASSLVRTGELFF. The chain has TRBV7-2 and TRBJ2-2; D unclear. CDR1 is SGHTA and CDR2 is FQGNSA in the germline V gene. The CDR3 loop spans 13 amino acids. V was cut by 1 base and J by 5 bases, with 5 bases left in between.

The chain uses TRBV7-9 and TRBJ2-3, with 8 bases lining up with TRBD1. This CDR3 contains 14 residues. V gave up 4 bases and J gave up 5 bases; unmatched junction bases: 5. The germline gives CDR1 SEHNR, CDR2 FQNEAQ (reference sequence). The CDR3 DNA reads TGTGCCAGCAGCTGGGGACAGGATGGAGATACGCAGTATTTT. Translated, it gives CASSWGQDGDTQYF.

The chain uses TRBV30 and TRBJ2-2; 8 bases map to TRBD2. The CDR3 is 15 amino acids. The germline gives CDR1 GTSNPN, CDR2 SVGIG (reference sequence). The J segment lost 0 bases and the V segment lost 5 bases, leaving 5 bases of the junction unmatched. This CDR3 is CAWLRGGSNTGELFF. DNA of the CDR3: TGTGCCTGGCTTCGCGGGGGGTCGAACACCGGGGAGCTGTTTTTT.

This clone showed up just once. The chain employs TRBV3-1 (or the pseudogene TRBV3-2) and TRBJ2-3; 12 bases map to TRBD2. Trimming at V came to 1 base and at J to 5 bases, leaving 1 base not matched to a gene. Germline V CDR1 and CDR2: LGHDT, YNNKEL (reference sequence). CDR3 size: 15 residues. The CDR3 DNA follows: TGTGCCAGCAGCCAAGCTAGCGGGGGGGTAGATACGCAGTATTTT. The encoded protein is CASSQASGGVDTQYF.

The V and J genes are TRBV18 and TRBJ1-1, with a weak D call TRBD1 (6 bases). The ends were cut back, 2 bases at V and 1 base at J, with 11 bases in the middle. CDR1 and CDR2 from the germline V gene are KGHSH and LQKENI. The CDR3 spans 15 residues. Here the CDR3 reads CASSPSYRENTEAFF. The CDR3 DNA reads TGTGCCAGCTCACCATCTTACAGGGAGAACACTGAAGCTTTCTTT.

J is TRBJ1-5 and V is TRBV30; no reliable D call. Trimming pared 3 bases from V and 0 bases from J, leaving 9 bases between. This CDR3 has 14 amino acids. The germline CDR1 and CDR2 sequences are GTSNPN and SVGIG (reference sequence). The CDR3 DNA follows: TGTGCCTGGAGCGCGACGGGTAGCAATCAGCCCCAGCATTTT. Amino acid sequence: CAWSATGSNQPQHF.

This rearrangement joins TRBV4-2 to TRBJ1-5, with 7 nucleotides matching TRBD1. J gave up 0 bases and V 1 base, and 3 bases lay outside the gene matches. Germline loops: CDR1 LGHNA, CDR2 YNFKEQ. CDR3 length equals 16 residues. This CDR3 is CASSQGTGVSNQPQHF. DNA of the CDR3: TGTGCCAGCAGCCAAGGAACAGGGGTTAGCAATCAGCCCCAGCATTTT.

The chain recombines TRBV5-1 with TRBJ2-1; the match to TRBD1 covers 8 bases. The CDR3 is 15 residues long. Germline CDR1 and CDR2: SGHRS and YFSETQ. J was trimmed by 6 bases and V by 2 bases; bases with no gene match: 7. The CDR3 nucleotides read TGCGCCAGCAGCTTAGGCGACAGGGGCATCAATGAGCAGTTCTTC. Translated, it gives CASSLGDRGINEQFF.